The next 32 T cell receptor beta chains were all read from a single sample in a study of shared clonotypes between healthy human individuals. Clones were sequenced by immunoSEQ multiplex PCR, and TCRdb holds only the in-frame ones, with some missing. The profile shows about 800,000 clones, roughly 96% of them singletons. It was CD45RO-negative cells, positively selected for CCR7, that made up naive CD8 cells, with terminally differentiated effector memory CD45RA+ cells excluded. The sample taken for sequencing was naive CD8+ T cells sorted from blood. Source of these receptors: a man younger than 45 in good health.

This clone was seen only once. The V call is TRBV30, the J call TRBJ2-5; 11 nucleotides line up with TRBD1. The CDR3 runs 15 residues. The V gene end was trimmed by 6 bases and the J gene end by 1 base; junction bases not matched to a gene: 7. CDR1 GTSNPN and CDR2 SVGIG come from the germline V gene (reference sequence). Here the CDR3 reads CACTRTGGLQETQYF. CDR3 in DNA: TGTGCCTGTACTCGGACAGGGGGCCTCCAAGAGACCCAGTACTTC.

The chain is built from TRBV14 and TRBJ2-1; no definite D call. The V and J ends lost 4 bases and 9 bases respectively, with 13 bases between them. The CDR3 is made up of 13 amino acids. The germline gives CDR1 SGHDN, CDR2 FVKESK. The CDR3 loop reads CASSRSGPLEQFF. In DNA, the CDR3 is TGTGCCAGCAGCCGTAGTGGGCCCCTTGAGCAGTTCTTC.

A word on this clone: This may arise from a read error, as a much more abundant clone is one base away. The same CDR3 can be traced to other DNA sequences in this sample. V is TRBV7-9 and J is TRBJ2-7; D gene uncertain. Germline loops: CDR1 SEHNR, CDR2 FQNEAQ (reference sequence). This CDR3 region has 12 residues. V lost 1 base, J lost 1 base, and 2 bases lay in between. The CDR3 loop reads CASSLVSYEQYF. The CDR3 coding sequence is TGTGCCAGCAGCTTAGTGTCCTACGAGCAGTACTTC.

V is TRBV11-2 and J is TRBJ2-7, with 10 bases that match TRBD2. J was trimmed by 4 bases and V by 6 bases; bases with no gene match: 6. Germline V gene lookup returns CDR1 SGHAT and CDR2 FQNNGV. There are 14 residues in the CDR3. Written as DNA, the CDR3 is TGTGCCAGCAGACTAGCGGGGTATGGGTACGAGCAGTACTTC. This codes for CASRLAGYGYEQYF.

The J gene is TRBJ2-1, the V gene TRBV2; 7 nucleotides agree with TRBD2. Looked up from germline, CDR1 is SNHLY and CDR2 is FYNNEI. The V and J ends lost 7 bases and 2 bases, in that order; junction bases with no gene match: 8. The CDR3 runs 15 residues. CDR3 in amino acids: CASIVGGLAYNEQFF. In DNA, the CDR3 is TGTGCCAGCATTGTCGGGGGGTTGGCCTACAATGAGCAGTTCTTC.

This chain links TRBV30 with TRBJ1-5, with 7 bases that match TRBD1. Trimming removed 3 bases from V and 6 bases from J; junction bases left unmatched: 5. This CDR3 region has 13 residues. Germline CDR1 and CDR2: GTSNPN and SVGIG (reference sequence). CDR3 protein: CAWSSTGTQPQHF. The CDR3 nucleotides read TGTGCCTGGAGCTCGACAGGGACTCAGCCCCAGCATTTT.

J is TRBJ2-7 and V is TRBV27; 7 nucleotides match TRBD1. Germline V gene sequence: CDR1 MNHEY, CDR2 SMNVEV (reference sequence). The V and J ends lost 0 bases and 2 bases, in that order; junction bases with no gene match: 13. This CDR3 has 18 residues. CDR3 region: CASSLSRQGNDYPYEQYF. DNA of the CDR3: TGTGCCAGCAGTTTATCGCGACAGGGTAACGATTACCCCTACGAGCAGTACTTC.

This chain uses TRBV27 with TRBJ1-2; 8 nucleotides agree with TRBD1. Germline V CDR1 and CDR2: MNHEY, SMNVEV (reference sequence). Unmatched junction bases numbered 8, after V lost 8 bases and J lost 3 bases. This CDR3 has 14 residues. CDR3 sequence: CASCPGGRDYGYTF. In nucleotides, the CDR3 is TGTGCCAGCTGCCCAGGGGGCAGGGACTATGGCTACACCTTC.

The CDR3 protein is CASPGLGPDEQFF. The CDR3 DNA is TGTGCCAGTCCCGGACTAGGTCCAGATGAGCAGTTCTTC. The chain carries TRBV2 and TRBJ2-1; 7 bases align to TRBD2. This CDR3 is built from 13 residues. Looked up from germline, CDR1 is SNHLY and CDR2 is FYNNEI. J gave up 8 bases and V 9 bases, and 10 bases lay outside the gene matches.

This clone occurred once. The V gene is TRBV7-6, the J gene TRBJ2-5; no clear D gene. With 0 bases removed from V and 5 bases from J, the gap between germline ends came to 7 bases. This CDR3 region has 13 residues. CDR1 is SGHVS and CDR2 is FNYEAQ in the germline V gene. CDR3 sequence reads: CASSLAAIETQYF. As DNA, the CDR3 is TGTGCCAGCAGCTTAGCCGCGATTGAGACCCAGTACTTC.

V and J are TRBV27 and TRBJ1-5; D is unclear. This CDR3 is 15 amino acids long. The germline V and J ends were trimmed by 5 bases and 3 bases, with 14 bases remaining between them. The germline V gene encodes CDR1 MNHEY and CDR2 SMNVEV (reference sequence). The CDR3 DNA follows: TGTGCCAGCAGTCTTTACCGGGTCCCCAATCAGCCCCAGCATTTT. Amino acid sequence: CASSLYRVPNQPQHF.

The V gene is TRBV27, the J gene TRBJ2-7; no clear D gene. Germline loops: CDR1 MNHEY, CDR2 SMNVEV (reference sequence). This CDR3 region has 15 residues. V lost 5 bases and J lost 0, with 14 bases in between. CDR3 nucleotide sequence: TGTGCCAGCAGTCTTATGCGTGAGAGCTCCTACGAGCAGTACTTC. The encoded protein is CASSLMRESSYEQYF.

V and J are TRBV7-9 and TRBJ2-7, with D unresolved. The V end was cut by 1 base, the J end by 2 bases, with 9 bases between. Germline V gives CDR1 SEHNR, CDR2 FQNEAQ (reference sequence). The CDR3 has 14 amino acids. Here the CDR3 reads CASSLVTNPYEQYF. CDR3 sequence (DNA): TGTGCCAGCAGCTTAGTAACTAACCCCTACGAGCAGTACTTC. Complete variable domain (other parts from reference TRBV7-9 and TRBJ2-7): DTGVSQNPRHKITKRGQNVTFRCDPISEHNRLYWYRQTLGQGPEFLTYFQNEAQLEKSRLLSDRFSAERPKGSFSTLEIQRTEQGDSAMYLCASSLVTNPYEQYFGPGTRLTVT.

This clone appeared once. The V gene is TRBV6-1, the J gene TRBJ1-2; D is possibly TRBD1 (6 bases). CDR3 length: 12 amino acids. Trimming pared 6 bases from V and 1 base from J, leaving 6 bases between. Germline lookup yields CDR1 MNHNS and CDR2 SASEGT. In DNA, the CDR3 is TGTGCCAGCAGGGACAGTAACTATGGCTACACCTTC. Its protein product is CASRDSNYGYTF.

The CDR3 spells CASSEETWGQPQHF. The CDR3 DNA reads TGTGCCAGCTCAGAGGAGACCTGGGGGCAGCCCCAGCATTTT. The chain links TRBV28 to TRBJ1-5; D possibly corresponds to TRBD1 (5 bases). Germline CDR1 is MDHEN and CDR2 is SYDVKM. The CDR3 has 14 amino acids. The V and J ends lost 8 bases and 7 bases respectively, with 18 bases between them.

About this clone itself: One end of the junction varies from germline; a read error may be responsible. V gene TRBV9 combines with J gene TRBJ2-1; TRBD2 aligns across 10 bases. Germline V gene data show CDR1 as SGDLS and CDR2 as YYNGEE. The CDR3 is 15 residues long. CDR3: CASSVAGGPSNEQFF. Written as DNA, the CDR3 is TGTGCCAGCAGTGTAGCGGGAGGCCCCAGCAATGAGCAGTTCTTC. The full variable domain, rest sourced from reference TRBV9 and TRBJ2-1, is DSGVTQTPKHLITATGQRVTLRCSPRSGDLSVYWYQQSLDQGLQFLIQYYNGEERAKGNILERFSAQQFPDLHSELNLSSLELGDSALYFCASSVAGGPSNEQFFGPGTRLTVL.

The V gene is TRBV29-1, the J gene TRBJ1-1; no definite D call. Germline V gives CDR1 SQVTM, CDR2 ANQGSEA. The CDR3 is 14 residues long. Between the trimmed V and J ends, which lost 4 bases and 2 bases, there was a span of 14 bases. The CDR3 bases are TGCAGCGTTGGACCGGACTCTACTAACACTGAAGCTTTCTTT. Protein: CSVGPDSTNTEAFF.

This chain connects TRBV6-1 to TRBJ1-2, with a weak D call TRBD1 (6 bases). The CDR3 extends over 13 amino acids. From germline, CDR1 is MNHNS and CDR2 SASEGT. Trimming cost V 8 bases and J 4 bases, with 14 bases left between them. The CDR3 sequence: CASLQGLGYGYTF. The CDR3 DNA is TGTGCCAGCCTACAGGGATTGGGCTATGGCTACACCTTC.

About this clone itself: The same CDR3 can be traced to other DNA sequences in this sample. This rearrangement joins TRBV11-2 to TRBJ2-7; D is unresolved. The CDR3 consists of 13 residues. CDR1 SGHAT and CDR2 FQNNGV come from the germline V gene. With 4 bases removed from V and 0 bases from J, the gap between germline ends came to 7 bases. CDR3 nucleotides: TGTGCCAGCAGCTCAACCAGCTCCTACGAGCAGTACTTC. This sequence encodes CASSSTSSYEQYF.

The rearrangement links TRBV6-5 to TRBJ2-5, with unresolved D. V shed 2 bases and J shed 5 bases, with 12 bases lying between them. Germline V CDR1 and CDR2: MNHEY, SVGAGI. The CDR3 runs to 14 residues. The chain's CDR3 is CASSYNGGVETQYF. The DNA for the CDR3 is TGTGCCAGCAGTTACAACGGCGGCGTGGAGACCCAGTACTTC.

In nucleotides, the CDR3 is TGTGCCAGCAGCGGGACTAGCCTCGCCTACAATGAGCAGTTCTTC. Amino acid sequence: CASSGTSLAYNEQFF. The V call is TRBV2, the J call TRBJ2-1; 9 nucleotides align to TRBD2. Per germline, CDR1 SNHLY and CDR2 FYNNEI. V dropped 6 bases and J dropped 2; count of bases not matched to a gene: 5. This CDR3 contains 15 residues.

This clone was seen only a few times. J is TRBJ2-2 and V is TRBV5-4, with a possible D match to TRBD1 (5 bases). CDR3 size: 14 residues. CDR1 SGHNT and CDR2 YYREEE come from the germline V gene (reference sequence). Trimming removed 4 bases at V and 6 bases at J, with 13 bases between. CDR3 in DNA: TGTGCCAGCAGCCACCCGGACAATCCCGGGGAGCTGTTTTTT. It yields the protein CASSHPDNPGELFF.

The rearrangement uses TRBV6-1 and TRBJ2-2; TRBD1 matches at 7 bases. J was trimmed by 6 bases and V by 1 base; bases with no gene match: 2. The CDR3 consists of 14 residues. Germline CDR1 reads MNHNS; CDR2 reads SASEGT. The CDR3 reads CASSEVQGAGELFF. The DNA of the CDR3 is TGTGCCAGCAGTGAAGTTCAGGGGGCCGGGGAGCTGTTTTTT.

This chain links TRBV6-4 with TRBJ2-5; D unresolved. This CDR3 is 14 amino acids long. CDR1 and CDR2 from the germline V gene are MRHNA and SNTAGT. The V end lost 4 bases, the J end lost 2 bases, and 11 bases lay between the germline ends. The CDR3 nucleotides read TGTGCCAGCAGTGCATCGACGGCGCAAGAGACCCAGTACTTC. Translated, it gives CASSASTAQETQYF.

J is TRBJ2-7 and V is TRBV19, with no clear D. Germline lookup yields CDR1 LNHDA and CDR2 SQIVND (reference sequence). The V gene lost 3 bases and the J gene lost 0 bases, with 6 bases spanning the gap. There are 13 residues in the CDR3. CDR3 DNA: TGTGCCAGTAGTATCGGTAACTCCTACGAGCAGTACTTC. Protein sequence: CASSIGNSYEQYF.

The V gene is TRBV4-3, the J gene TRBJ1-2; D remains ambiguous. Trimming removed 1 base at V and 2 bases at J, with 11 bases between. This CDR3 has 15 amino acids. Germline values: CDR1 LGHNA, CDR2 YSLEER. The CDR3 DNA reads TGCGCCAGCAGCCAAGCTTTAACGGCGAACTATGGCTACACCTTC. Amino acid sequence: CASSQALTANYGYTF.

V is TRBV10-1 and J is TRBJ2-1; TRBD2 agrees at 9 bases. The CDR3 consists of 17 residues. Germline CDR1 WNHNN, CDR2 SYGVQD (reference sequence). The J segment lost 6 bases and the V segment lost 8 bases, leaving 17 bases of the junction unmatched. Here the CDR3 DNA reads TGCGCCAGCGCCGGCGGGAGGGCCAGTGATCCTACCAATGAGCAGTTCTTC. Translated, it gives CASAGGRASDPTNEQFF.

For the CDR3, the DNA is TGTGCCAGCAGCTTTTGGGACTTTTCCTCCTACGAGCAGTACTTC. It specifies CASSFWDFSSYEQYF. The chain uses TRBV7-2 and TRBJ2-7; perhaps TRBD2 as D (6 bases). Between the trimmed V and J ends, which lost 3 bases and 0 bases, there was a span of 12 bases. The CDR3 covers 15 residues. CDR1 SGHTA and CDR2 FQGNSA come from the germline V gene.

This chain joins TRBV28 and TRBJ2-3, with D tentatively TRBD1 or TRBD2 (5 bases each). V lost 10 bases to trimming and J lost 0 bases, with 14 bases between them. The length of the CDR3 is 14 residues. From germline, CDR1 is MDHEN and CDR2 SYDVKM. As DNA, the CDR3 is TGTGCCACCCGGTCCTGGGACAGCACAGATACGCAGTATTTT. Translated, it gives CATRSWDSTDTQYF. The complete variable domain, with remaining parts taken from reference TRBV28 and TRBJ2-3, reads DVKVTQSSRYLVKRTGEKVFLECVQDMDHENMFWYRQDPGLGLRLIYFSYDVKMKEKGDIPEGYSVSREKKERFSLILESASTNQTSMYLCATRSWDSTDTQYFGPGTRLTVL.

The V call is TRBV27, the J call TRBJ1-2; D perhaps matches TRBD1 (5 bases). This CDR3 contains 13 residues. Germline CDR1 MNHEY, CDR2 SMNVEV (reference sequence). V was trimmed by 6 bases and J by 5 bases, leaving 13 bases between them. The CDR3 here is CASRAGTRYGYTF. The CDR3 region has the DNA TGTGCCAGCAGAGCCGGGACCAGATATGGCTACACCTTC.

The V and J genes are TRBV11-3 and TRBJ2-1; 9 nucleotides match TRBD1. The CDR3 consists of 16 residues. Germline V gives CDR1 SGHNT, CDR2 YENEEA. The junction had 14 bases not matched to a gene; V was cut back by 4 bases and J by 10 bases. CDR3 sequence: CASSYPGQGHWGEQFF. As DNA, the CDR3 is TGTGCCAGCAGCTACCCGGGACAGGGTCATTGGGGCGAGCAGTTCTTC.

CDR3: CASNPQDLVYEQYF. The DNA for the CDR3 is TGTGCCAGTAATCCCCAGGACTTGGTGTACGAGCAGTACTTC. The chain combines TRBV19 with TRBJ2-7; TRBD2 might be the D (5 bases). The CDR3 spans 14 residues. V was clipped by 7 bases and J by 4 bases, with 17 bases between them. Germline assignment: CDR1 LNHDA and CDR2 SQIVND (reference sequence).